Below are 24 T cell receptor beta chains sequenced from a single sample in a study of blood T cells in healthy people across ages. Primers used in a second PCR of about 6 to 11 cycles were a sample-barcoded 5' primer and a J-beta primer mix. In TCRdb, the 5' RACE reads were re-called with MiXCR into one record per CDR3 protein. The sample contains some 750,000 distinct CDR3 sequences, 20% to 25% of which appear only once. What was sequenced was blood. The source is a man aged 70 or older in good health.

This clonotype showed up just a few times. The CDR3, as DNA: TGTGCCAGTAGTACAATTGCCGGCGGTAACCTGGGAAACATTCAGTACTTC. Translated: CASSTIAGGNLGNIQYF. V usage is TRBV19 and J usage is TRBJ2-4, with D uncertain. Germline assignment: CDR1 LNHDA and CDR2 SQIVND (reference sequence). With 4 bases removed from V and 6 bases from J, the gap between germline ends came to 22 bases. The length of the CDR3 is 17 residues.

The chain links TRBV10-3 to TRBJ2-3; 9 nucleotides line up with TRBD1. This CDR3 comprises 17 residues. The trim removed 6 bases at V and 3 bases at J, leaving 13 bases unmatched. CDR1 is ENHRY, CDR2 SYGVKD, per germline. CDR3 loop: CAISLNRDREMTDTQYF. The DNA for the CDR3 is TGTGCCATCAGCCTAAACCGGGACAGGGAGATGACAGATACGCAGTATTTT.

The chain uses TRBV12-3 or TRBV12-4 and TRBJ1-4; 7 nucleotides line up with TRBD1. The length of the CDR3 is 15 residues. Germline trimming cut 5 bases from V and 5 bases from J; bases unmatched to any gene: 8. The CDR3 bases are TGTGCCAGCAGTCCTAACAGGGGTTCAAATGAAAAACTGTTTTTT. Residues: CASSPNRGSNEKLFF.

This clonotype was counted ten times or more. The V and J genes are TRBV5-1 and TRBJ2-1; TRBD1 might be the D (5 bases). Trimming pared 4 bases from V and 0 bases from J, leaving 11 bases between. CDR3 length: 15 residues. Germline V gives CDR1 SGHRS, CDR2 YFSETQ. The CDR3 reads CASSDDSSSYNEQFF. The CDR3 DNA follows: TGCGCCAGCAGCGACGACAGCAGCTCCTACAATGAGCAGTTCTTC.

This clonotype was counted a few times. CDR3 region: CASSANLGGQETQYF. In nucleotides, the CDR3 is TGTGCCAGCAGCGCGAATCTAGGGGGTCAAGAGACCCAGTACTTC. The chain uses TRBV11-2 and TRBJ2-5; tentatively, D is TRBD1 (6 bases). CDR3 length equals 15 residues. Trimming cost V 5 bases and J 2 bases, with 15 bases left between them. CDR1 is SGHAT and CDR2 is FQNNGV in the germline V gene.

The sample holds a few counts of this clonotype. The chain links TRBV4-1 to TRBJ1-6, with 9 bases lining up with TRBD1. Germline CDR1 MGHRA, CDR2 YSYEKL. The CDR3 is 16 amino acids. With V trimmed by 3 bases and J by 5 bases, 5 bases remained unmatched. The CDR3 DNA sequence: TGCGCCAGCAGCCATTTGGACAGGGGAAATAATTCACCCCTCCACTTT. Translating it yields CASSHLDRGNNSPLHF.

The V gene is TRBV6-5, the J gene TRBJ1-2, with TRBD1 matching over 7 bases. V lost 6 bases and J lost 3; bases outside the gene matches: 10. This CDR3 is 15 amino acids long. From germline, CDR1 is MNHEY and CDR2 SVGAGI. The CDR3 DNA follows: TGTGCCAGCAGGCTGGGCCAGGGGGGTGACTATGGCTACACCTTC. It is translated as CASRLGQGGDYGYTF.

CDR3 region: CASSLSAGGVNEQFF. In DNA form, the CDR3 reads TGTGCCAGCAGCTTGTCAGCGGGGGGGGTTAATGAGCAGTTCTTC. The rearrangement links TRBV7-2 to TRBJ2-1; 10 bases fit TRBD2. The junction had 6 bases not matched to a gene; V was cut back by 3 bases and J by 7 bases. This CDR3 region has 15 residues. Germline loops: CDR1 SGHTA, CDR2 FQGNSA.

The CDR3 DNA is TGCGCCAGCAGCTATTCAGGGGACTCTGGAAACACCATATATTTT. Its translation: CASSYSGDSGNTIYF. The chain uses TRBV5-1 and TRBJ1-3; D may be TRBD1 (6 bases). The V and J ends lost 3 bases and 0 bases respectively, with 10 bases between them. Germline-derived CDR1 and CDR2 are SGHRS and YFSETQ. This CDR3 contains 15 residues.

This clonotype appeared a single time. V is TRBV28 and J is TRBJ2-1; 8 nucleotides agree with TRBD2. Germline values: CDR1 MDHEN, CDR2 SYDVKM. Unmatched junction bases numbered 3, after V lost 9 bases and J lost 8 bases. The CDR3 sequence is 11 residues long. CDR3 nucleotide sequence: TGTGCCAGTCGGGAGGGCTATGAGCAGTTCTTC. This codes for CASREGYEQFF.

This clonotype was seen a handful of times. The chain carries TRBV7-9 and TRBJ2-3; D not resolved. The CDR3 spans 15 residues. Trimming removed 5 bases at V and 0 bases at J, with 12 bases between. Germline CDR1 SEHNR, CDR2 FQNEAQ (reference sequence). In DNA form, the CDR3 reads TGTGCCAGCAGCAAAAAGGGTGGTAGCACAGATACGCAGTATTTT. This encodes CASSKKGGSTDTQYF. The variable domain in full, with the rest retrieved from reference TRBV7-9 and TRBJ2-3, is DTGVSQNPRHKITKRGQNVTFRCDPISEHNRLYWYRQTLGQGPEFLTYFQNEAQLEKSRLLSDRFSAERPKGSFSTLEIQRTEQGDSAMYLCASSKKGGSTDTQYFGPGTRLTVL.

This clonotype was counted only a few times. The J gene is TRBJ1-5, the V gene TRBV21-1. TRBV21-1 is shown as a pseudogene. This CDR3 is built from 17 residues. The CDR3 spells CASSKGPQSSSNQPQHF. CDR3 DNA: TGTGCCAGCAGCAAAGGGCCCCAGTCCTCTAGCAATCAGCCCCAGCATTTT.

The CDR3 sequence is CASNARTSGDPTDTQYF. DNA for the CDR3: TGTGCCAGTAATGCCCGGACTAGCGGGGACCCCACAGATACGCAGTATTTT. J is TRBJ2-3 and V is TRBV19, with 12 bases lining up with TRBD2. Germline CDR1 is LNHDA and CDR2 is SQIVND (reference sequence). The V gene end was trimmed by 7 bases and the J gene end by 2 bases; junction bases not matched to a gene: 10. The CDR3 spans 17 residues.

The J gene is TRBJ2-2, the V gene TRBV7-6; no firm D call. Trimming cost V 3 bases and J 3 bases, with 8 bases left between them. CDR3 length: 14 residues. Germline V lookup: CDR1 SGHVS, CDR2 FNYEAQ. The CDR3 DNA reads TGTGCCAGCAGCTTCGCCCTGGACACCGGGGAGCTGTTTTTT. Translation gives CASSFALDTGELFF.

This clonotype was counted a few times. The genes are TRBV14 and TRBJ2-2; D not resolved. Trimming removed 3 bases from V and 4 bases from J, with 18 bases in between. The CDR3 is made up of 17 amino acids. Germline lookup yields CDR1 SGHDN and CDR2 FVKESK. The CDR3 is CASSQRLVWQSTGELFF. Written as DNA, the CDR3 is TGTGCCAGCAGCCAGCGCCTCGTATGGCAGTCCACCGGGGAGCTGTTTTTT.

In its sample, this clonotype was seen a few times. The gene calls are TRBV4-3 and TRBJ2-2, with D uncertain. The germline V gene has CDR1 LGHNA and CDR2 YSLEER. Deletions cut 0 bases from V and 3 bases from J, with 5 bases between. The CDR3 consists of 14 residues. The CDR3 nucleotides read TGCGCCAGCAGCCAAGAACAGTACACCGGGGAGCTGTTTTTT. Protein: CASSQEQYTGELFF.

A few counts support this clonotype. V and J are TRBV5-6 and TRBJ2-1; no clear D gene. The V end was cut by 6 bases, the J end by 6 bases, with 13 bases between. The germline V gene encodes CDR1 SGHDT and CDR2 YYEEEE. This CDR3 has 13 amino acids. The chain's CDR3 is CASTLAHGNEQFF. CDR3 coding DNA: TGTGCCAGCACCCTCGCCCACGGCAATGAGCAGTTCTTC. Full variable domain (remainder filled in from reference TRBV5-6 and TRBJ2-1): DAGVTQSPTHLIKTRGQQVTLRCSPKSGHDTVSWYQQALGQGPQFIFQYYEEEERQRGNFPDRFSGHQFPNYSSELNVNALLLGDSALYLCASTLAHGNEQFFGPGTRLTVL.

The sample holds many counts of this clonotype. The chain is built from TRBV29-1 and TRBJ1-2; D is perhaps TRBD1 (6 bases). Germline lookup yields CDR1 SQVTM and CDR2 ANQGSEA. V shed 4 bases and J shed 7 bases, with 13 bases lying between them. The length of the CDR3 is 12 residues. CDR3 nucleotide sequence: TGCAGCGTTGTGTGGGGGGCGCGTGGCTACACCTTC. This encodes CSVVWGARGYTF.

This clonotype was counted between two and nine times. The CDR3 is CASSQGGMWKGQPQHF. The CDR3 DNA is TGTGCCAGCAGCCAAGGCGGGATGTGGAAGGGGCAGCCCCAGCATTTT. This chain connects TRBV3-1 to TRBJ1-5; perhaps TRBD1 as D (5 bases). Germline loops: CDR1 LGHDT, CDR2 YNNKEL (reference sequence). This CDR3 is 16 amino acids long. V lost 1 base to trimming and J lost 7 bases, with 17 bases between them.

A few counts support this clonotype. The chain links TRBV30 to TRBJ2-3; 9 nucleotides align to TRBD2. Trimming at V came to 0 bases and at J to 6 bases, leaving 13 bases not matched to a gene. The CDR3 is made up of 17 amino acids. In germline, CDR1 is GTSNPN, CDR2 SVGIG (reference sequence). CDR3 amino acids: CAWSVTLTSGRTDTQYF. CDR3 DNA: TGTGCCTGGAGTGTAACCCTGACTAGCGGTCGAACGGATACGCAGTATTTT.

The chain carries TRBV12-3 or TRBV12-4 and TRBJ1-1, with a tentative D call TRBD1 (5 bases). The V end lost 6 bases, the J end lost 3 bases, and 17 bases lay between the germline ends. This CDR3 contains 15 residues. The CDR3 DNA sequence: TGTGCCAGCAGCCCGACCGGGACTGGGGACACTGAAGCTTTCTTT. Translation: CASSPTGTGDTEAFF.

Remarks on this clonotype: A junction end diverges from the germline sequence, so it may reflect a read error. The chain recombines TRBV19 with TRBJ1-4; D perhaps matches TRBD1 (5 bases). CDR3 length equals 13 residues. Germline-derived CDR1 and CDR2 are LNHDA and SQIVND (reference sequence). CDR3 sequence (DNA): TGTGCCAGTAGTATGCAGGGACGGGAAAAACTGGTTTTT. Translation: CASSMQGREKLVF.

CDR3 amino acids: CASSSRDSFNEKLFF. DNA for the CDR3: TGTGCCAGCAGCAGCCGGGACAGCTTTAATGAAAAACTGTTTTTT. The chain carries TRBV5-6 and TRBJ1-4; 7 nucleotides agree with TRBD1. J was trimmed by 4 bases and V by 4 bases; bases with no gene match: 7. Germline values: CDR1 SGHDT, CDR2 YYEEEE. The CDR3 is 15 residues long.

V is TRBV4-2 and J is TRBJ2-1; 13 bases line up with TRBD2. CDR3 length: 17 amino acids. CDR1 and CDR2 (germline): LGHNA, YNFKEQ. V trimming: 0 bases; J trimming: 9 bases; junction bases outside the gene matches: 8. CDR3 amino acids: CASSQDRTSGGAVEQFF. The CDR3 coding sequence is TGTGCCAGCAGCCAAGATCGTACTAGCGGGGGGGCTGTTGAGCAGTTCTTC.